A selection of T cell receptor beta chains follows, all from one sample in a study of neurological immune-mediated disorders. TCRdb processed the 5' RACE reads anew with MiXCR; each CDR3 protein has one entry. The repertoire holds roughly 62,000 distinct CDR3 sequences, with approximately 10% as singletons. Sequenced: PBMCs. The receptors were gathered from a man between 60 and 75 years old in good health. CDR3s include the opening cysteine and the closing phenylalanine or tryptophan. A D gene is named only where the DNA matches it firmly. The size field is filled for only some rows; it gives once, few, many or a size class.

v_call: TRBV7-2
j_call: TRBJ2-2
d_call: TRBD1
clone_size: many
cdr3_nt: TGTGCCAGTAGAGGGAACAGGGGGAAAGTCGGGGAGCTGTTTTTT
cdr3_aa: CASRGNRGKVGELFF

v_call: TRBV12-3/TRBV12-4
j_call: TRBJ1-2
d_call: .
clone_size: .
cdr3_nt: TGTGCCAGCCCCGGTGTAGCGACAGCGAACTATGGCTACACCTTC
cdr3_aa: CASPGVATANYGYTF

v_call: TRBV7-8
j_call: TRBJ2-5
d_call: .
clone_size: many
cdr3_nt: TGTGCCAGCAGCTTCCGAGGGAGTTTCGGCCAAGAGACCCAGTACTTC
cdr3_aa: CASSFRGSFGQETQYF

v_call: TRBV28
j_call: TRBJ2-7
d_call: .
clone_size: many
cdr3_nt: TGTGCCAGCAGTCCGAACAGCGTCTCCTACGAGCAGTACTTC
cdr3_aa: CASSPNSVSYEQYF

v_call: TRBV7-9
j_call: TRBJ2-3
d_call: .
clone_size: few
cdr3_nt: TGTGCCAGCGACCGGGGTGGGGGCACAGATACGCAGTATTTT
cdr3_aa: CASDRGGGTDTQYF

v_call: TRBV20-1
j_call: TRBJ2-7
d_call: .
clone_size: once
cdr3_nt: TGCAGTGCCCAGAGGGGTAAAACCCACTTCCTAGAGCAGTACTTC
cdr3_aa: CSAQRGKTHFLEQYF

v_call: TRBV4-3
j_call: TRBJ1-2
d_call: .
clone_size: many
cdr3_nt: TGCGCCAGCAGCCAAGACAGGGGATATGGCTACACCTTC
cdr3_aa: CASSQDRGYGYTF

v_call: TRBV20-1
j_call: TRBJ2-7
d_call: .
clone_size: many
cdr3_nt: TGCAGTGCTACCAGACAGGCCAGCTCCTACGAGCAGTACTTC
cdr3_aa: CSATRQASSYEQYF

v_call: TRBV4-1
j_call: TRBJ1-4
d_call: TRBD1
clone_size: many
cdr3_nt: TGCGCCAGCAGCCACGAATTAAGGGGGCGAACTAATGAAAAACTGTTTTTT
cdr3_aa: CASSHELRGRTNEKLFF

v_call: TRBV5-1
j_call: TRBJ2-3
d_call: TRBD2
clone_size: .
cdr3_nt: TGCGCTAACAGCTTGGTCGCGACTAGCGGGGGAGGGCAGTATTTT
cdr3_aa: CANSLVATSGGGQYF

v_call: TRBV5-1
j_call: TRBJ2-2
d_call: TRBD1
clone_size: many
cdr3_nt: TGCGCCAGCAGCTCCTATCCCCCGGGACAGGGCGGGGAGCTGTTTTTT
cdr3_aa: CASSSYPPGQGGELFF

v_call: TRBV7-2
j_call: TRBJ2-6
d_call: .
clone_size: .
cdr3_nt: TGTGCCAGCAGCCGCCTTTCCTCTGGGGCCAACGTCCGGACTTTC
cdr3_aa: CASSRLSSGANVRTF

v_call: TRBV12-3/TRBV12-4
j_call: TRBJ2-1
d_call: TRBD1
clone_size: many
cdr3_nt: TGTGCCAGCAGGCCGGGACAGGGGCCTTATGAGCAGTTCTTC
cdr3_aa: CASRPGQGPYEQFF

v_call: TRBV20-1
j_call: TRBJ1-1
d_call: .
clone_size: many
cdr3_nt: TGCAGTGCTAGGATTAGGCAACTCACTGAAGCTTTCTTT
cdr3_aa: CSARIRQLTEAFF

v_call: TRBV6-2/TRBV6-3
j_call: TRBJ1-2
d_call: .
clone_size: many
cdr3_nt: TGTGCCAGCAGAACCCGGGCAGGAGACTATGGCTACACCTTC
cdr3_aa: CASRTRAGDYGYTF

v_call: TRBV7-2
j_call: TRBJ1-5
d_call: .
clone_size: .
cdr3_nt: TGTGTCAGCAGTCATCCAAGACGGGGCCTTTGGCATTTT
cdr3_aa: CVSSHPRRGLWHF

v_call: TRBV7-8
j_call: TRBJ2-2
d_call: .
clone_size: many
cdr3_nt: TGTGCCAGCAGCTTGCGACTGGCGAACACCGGGGAGCTGTTTTTT
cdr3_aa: CASSLRLANTGELFF

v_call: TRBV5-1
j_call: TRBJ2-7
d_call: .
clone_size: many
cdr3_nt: TGCGCCAGCAGTTCCCCAGGGGACTACGAGCAGTACTTC
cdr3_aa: CASSSPGDYEQYF

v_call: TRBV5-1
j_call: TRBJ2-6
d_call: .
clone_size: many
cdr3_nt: TGCGCCAGCAGCTTGGACGGGCCGTCTGGGGCCAACGTCCTGACTTTC
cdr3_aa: CASSLDGPSGANVLTF

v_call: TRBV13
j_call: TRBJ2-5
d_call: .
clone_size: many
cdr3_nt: TGTGCCAGCAGCTTAGCACTAGCAGAGACCCAGTACTTC
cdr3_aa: CASSLALAETQYF

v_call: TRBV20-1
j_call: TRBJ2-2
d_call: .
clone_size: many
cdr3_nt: TGCAGTGCTAGAGACCCGACGATGGGGGTAACCGGGGAGCTGTTTTTT
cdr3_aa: CSARDPTMGVTGELFF

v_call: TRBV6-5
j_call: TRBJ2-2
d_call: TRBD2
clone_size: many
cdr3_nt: TGTGCCAGCAGTTACTCTTGGGGACTAAGCGGGGGGGCCTCGAACACCGGGGAGCTGTTTTTT
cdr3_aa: CASSYSWGLSGGASNTGELFF

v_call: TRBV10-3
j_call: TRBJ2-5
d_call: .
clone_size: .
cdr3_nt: TGTGCCATCGGGGGAGAGACCCAGTACTTC
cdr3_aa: CAIGGETQYF

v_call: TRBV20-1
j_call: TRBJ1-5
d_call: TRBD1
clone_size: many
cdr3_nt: TGCAGTGCATTGGGGACAGGCAATCAGCCCCAGCATTTT
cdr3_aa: CSALGTGNQPQHF

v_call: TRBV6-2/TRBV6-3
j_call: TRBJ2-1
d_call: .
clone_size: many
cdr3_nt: TGTGCCAGCAGTGACCTTGGATGGTCGGTAGTAAATGAGCAGTTCTTC
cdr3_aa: CASSDLGWSVVNEQFF

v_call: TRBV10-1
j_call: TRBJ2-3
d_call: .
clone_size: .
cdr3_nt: TGCGCCAGCTCGGGAAGACAGGCGAGCACAGATACGCAGTATTTT
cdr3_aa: CASSGRQASTDTQYF

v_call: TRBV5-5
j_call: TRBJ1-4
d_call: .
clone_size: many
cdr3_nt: TGTGCCAGCAGCTTGGCCGCAACTCTCCTACGGGAAAAACTGTTTTTT
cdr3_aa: CASSLAATLLREKLFF

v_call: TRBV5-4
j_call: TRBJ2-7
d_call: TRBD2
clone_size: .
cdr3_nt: TGTGCCAGCAGCTTTAGCGGGGGGCCTCCTTACGAGCAGTACTTC
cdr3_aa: CASSFSGGPPYEQYF

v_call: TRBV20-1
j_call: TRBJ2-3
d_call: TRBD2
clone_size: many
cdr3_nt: TGCAGTGCTATAGGACTAGCGGGGGTCGGGATGACAGATACGCAGTATTTT
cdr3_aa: CSAIGLAGVGMTDTQYF

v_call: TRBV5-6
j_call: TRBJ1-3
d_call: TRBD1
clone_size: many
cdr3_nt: TGTGCCAGCAGCTTAACAGGGGGCGTAGGAAACACCATATATTTT
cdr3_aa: CASSLTGGVGNTIYF

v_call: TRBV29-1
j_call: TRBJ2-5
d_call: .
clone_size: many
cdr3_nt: TGCAGCACCGCCCAAGAGACCCAGTACTTC
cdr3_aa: CSTAQETQYF

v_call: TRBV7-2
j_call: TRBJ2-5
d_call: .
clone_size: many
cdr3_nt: TGTGCCAGCAGCTTATTCCAGGGGGGAGGCCAAGAGACCCAGTACTTC
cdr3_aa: CASSLFQGGGQETQYF

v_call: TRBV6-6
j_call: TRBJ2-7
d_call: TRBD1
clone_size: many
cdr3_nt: TGTGCCAGCAGTCTCCAGACAGGGGCGAAAGAGCAGTACTTC
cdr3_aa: CASSLQTGAKEQYF

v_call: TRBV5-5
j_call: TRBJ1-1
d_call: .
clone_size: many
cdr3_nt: TGTGCCAGCAGCTTGGCTCTCCGGGGCGGCGAAGCTTTCTTT
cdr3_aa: CASSLALRGGEAFF

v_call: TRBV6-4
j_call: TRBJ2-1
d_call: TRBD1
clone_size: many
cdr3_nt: TGTGCCAGCTCCCCAGGGGGGACAGGGGGTCATGAGCAGTTCTTC
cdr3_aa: CASSPGGTGGHEQFF

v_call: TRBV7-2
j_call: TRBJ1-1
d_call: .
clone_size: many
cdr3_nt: TGTGCCAGCAGCCTCATAGACAAGACGGGGGCTTTCTTT
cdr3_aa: CASSLIDKTGAFF